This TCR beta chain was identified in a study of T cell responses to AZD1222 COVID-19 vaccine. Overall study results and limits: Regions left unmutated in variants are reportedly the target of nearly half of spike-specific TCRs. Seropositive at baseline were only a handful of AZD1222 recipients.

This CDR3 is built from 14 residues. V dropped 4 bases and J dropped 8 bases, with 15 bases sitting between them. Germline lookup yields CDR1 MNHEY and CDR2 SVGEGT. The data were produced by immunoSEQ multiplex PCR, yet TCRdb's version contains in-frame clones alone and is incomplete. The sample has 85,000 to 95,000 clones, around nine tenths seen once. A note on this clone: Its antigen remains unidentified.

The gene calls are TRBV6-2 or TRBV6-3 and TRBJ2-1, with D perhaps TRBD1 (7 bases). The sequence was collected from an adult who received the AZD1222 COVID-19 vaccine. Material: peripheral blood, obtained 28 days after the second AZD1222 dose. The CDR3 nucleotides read TGTGCCAGCAGTTTCGGACTAACAGGGGATGAGCAGTTCTTC. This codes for CASSFGLTGDEQFF.